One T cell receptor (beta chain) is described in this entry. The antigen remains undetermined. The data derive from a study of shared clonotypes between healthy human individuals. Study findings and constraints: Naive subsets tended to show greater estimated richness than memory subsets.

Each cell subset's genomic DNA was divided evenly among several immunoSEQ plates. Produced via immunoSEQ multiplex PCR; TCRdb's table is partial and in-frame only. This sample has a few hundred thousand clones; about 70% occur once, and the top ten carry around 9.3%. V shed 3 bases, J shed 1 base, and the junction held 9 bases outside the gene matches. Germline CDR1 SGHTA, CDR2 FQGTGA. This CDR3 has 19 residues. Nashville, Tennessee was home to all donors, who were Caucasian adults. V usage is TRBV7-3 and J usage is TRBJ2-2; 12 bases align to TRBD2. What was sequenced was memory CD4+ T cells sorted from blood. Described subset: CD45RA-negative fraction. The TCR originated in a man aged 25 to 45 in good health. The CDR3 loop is CASSLVLAGGLGNTGELFF. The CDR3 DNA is TGTGCCAGCAGCTTGGTACTAGCGGGAGGATTGGGGAACACCGGGGAGCTGTTTTTT. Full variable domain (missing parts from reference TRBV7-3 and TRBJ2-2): GAGVSQTPSNKVTEKGKYVELRCDPISGHTALYWYRQSLGQGPEFLIYFQGTGAADDSGLPNDRFFAVRPEGSVSTLKIQRTERGDSAVYLCASSLVLAGGLGNTGELFFGEGSRLTVL.